Presented here are 13 T cell receptor beta chains from one specimen sequenced in a study of metastatic and nonmetastatic thyroid tumors. Prior to thyroid surgery, none of the patients had received any treatment. TCRdb reassembled clones from the PCR reads with MiXCR. The sample shows about 40,000 clones, roughly a sixth of them seen only once. Sequenced sample: blood. These TCRs come from a female donor with papillary thyroid cancer or a benign thyroid nodule (not recorded which). Some clones in this sample may be carry-over from other donors' samples.

This clone appeared many times. The chain uses TRBV28 and TRBJ1-3; TRBD1 is a possible D gene (5 bases). The CDR3 length is 13 residues. V was trimmed by 6 bases and J by 3 bases, leaving 9 bases between them. CDR1 and CDR2 from the germline V gene are MDHEN and SYDVKM. The CDR3, as DNA: TGTGCCAGCAGAACAGGCGGTGGAAACACCATATATTTT. Protein sequence: CASRTGGGNTIYF.

At least ten counts were recorded for this clone. The rearrangement links TRBV28 to TRBJ1-2; 10 nucleotides align to TRBD1. V shed 6 bases, J shed 7 bases, and the junction held 8 bases outside the gene matches. Germline lookup yields CDR1 MDHEN and CDR2 SYDVKM. The CDR3 has 14 residues. CDR3 in DNA: TGTGCCAGCAGCCTGACAGGGGGCTGGGGTGGCTACACCTTC. Translated: CASSLTGGWGGYTF.

The rearrangement uses TRBV27 and TRBJ1-5; the D is unclear. Trimming shortened V by 5 bases and J by 7 bases, and 12 bases separated the two germline ends. This CDR3 contains 13 residues. Germline CDR1 and CDR2: MNHEY and SMNVEV (reference sequence). For the CDR3, the DNA is TGTGCCAGCAGTGAGTCGACGGACCAGCCCCAGCATTTT. Protein sequence: CASSESTDQPQHF.

J is TRBJ1-5 and V is TRBV19, with 7 bases aligning to TRBD1. Germline CDR1 is LNHDA and CDR2 is SQIVND (reference sequence). There are 11 residues in the CDR3. V shed 4 bases, J shed 11 bases, and the junction held 2 bases outside the gene matches. The CDR3 bases are TGTGCCAGTAGTACCGGACAGGCCCAGCATTTT. This gives the protein CASSTGQAQHF.

This clone was recorded at least ten times. The rearrangement joins TRBV20-1 to TRBJ2-2; 8 bases fit TRBD2. V lost 6 bases and J lost 2; bases outside the gene matches: 11. The CDR3 runs 16 residues. Germline V gives CDR1 DFQATT, CDR2 SNEGSKA (reference sequence). CDR3 sequence reads: CSAINFGGANTGELFF. The CDR3 region has the DNA TGCAGTGCAATTAATTTCGGGGGGGCAAACACCGGGGAGCTGTTTTTT.

This clone was detected many times. The genes are TRBV20-1 and TRBJ1-5; D not certain. The ends were cut back, 3 bases at V and 3 bases at J, with 9 bases in the middle. The length of the CDR3 is 13 residues. Looked up from germline, CDR1 is DFQATT and CDR2 is SNEGSKA (reference sequence). The CDR3: CSASLGNNQPQHF. In nucleotides, the CDR3 is TGCAGTGCTAGCCTGGGGAACAATCAGCCCCAGCATTTT.

The sample holds many counts of this clone. This chain uses TRBV7-2 with TRBJ1-5; maybe TRBD1 (5 bases). Germline V gene lookup returns CDR1 SGHTA and CDR2 FQGNSA. With 5 bases removed from V and 9 bases from J, the gap between germline ends came to 14 bases. The CDR3 consists of 13 residues. The CDR3 here is CASSRDRGRPQHF. The CDR3 bases are TGTGCCAGCAGCCGGGACCGAGGGAGGCCCCAGCATTTT.

There are many counts of this clone. The chain joins TRBV20-1 to TRBJ2-2; D remains unclear. Trimming took 5 bases from V and 7 from J, leaving 5 bases between them. The CDR3 contains 10 residues. Per the germline V gene, CDR1 is DFQATT and CDR2 is SNEGSKA (reference sequence). CDR3 amino acids: CSAGYGELFF. CDR3 coding DNA: TGCAGTGCTGGTTACGGGGAGCTGTTTTTT.

This clone was picked up many times. This chain uses TRBV9 with TRBJ1-2; D may be TRBD1 (6 bases). Germline CDR1 reads SGDLS; CDR2 reads YYNGEE. V was clipped by 3 bases and J by 6 bases, with 12 bases between them. The length of the CDR3 is 13 residues. The CDR3 nucleotides read TGTGCCAGCAGCGGACAGGCCCTTGATGGCTACACCTTC. It codes for CASSGQALDGYTF.

This clone was detected many times. The chain recombines TRBV5-6 with TRBJ2-7, with 11 nucleotides matching TRBD2. The CDR3 sequence is 16 residues long. V dropped 5 bases and J dropped 4; count of bases not matched to a gene: 11. CDR1 SGHDT and CDR2 YYEEEE come from the germline V gene. CDR3 amino acids: CASRSAEGLAEYEQYF. CDR3 in DNA: TGTGCCAGCAGGTCGGCGGAGGGACTAGCGGAGTACGAGCAGTACTTC.

This clone was counted many times. The chain recombines TRBV7-9 with TRBJ2-5; D gene uncertain. CDR1 and CDR2 (germline): SEHNR, FQNEAQ (reference sequence). The length of the CDR3 is 11 residues. V dropped 3 bases and J dropped 4 bases, with 3 bases sitting between them. CDR3 in DNA: TGTGCCAGCAGCTTCACAGAGACCCAGTACTTC. Translation: CASSFTETQYF.

The chain combines TRBV2 with TRBJ2-1, with 8 bases matching TRBD1. CDR1 is SNHLY, CDR2 FYNNEI, per germline. This CDR3 contains 13 residues. V was pared by 6 bases and J by 7 bases, with 5 bases of the junction left unmatched. This CDR3 is CASSDRGRNEQFF. The CDR3 nucleotides are TGTGCCAGCAGCGACAGGGGTCGTAATGAGCAGTTCTTC.

This clone was recorded many times. The chain links TRBV7-9 to TRBJ1-2, with D uncertain. The CDR3 length is 13 residues. Germline CDR1 and CDR2: SEHNR and FQNEAQ (reference sequence). Trimming stripped 6 bases from V and 7 bases from J, with 15 bases between. Here the CDR3 reads CASRHSRMAGYTF. CDR3 in DNA: TGTGCCAGCAGACACTCCCGGATGGCTGGCTACACCTTC. Complete variable domain (other parts from reference TRBV7-9 and TRBJ1-2): DTGVSQNPRHKITKRGQNVTFRCDPISEHNRLYWYRQTLGQGPEFLTYFQNEAQLEKSRLLSDRFSAERPKGSFSTLEIQRTEQGDSAMYLCASRHSRMAGYTFGSGTRLTVV.